The 18 T cell receptor beta chains presented below share a single source sample, sequenced in a study of T cells and copy number aberrations in small-cell lung cancer. Profiling relied on immunoSEQ multiplex PCR, and the TCRdb table lists in-frame clones only, not all of them. The sample has more than 5,000 clones; about 72% are singletons. Material for sequencing was tumor tissue. The receptor source for this set is a middle-aged man with small cell lung cancer.

The rearrangement links TRBV2 to TRBJ2-3, with D tentatively TRBD1 (6 bases). The CDR3 spans 14 residues. V lost 4 bases and J lost 1, with 9 bases in between. Germline CDR1 SNHLY, CDR2 FYNNEI. The CDR3 here is CASSGTAGTDTQYF. Written as DNA, the CDR3 is TGTGCCAGCAGTGGGACAGCGGGCACAGATACGCAGTATTTT. Full variable domain (outside the CDR3, taken from reference TRBV2 and TRBJ2-3): EPEVTQTPSHQVTQMGQEVILRCVPISNHLYFYWYRQILGQKVEFLVSFYNNEISEKSEIFDDQFSVERPDGSNFTLKIRSTKLEDSAMYFCASSGTAGTDTQYFGPGTRLTVL.

This CDR3 is CASSLSSVNEQFF. The CDR3 DNA is TGTGCCAGCAGCTTATCTTCGGTCAATGAGCAGTTCTTC. V usage is TRBV11-2 and J usage is TRBJ2-1; no definite D call. CDR3 length: 13 amino acids. The V gene lost 2 bases and the J gene lost 6 bases, with 8 bases spanning the gap. CDR1 and CDR2 (germline): SGHAT, FQNNGV.

The CDR3 loop reads CASSPSQVNTGELFF. In DNA, the CDR3 is TGTGCCAGCTCACCATCCCAGGTGAACACCGGGGAGCTGTTTTTT. V and J are TRBV18 and TRBJ2-2; D remains ambiguous. The V end lost 2 bases, the J end lost 1 base, and 8 bases lay between the germline ends. The length of the CDR3 is 15 residues. The germline V gene encodes CDR1 KGHSH and CDR2 LQKENI. Combining the CDR3 with reference TRBV18 and TRBJ2-2 gives the whole variable domain NAGVMQNPRHLVRRRGQEARLRCSPMKGHSHVYWYRQLPEEGLKFMVYLQKENIIDESGMPKERFSAEFPKEGPSILRIQQVVRGDSAAYFCASSPSQVNTGELFFGEGSRLTVL.

This chain connects TRBV28 to TRBJ2-7, with 14 bases aligning to TRBD2. Trimming took 1 base from V and 7 from J; bases not matched to a gene: 12. This CDR3 comprises 18 residues. Germline lookup yields CDR1 MDHEN and CDR2 SYDVKM. CDR3 DNA sequence: TGTGCCAGCAGTTTATCCACTTGGACTAGCGGGAGGAATTATGAGCAGTACTTC. As protein: CASSLSTWTSGRNYEQYF. The full variable domain, in which reference TRBV28 and TRBJ2-7 provide the parts outside the CDR3, is DVKVTQSSRYLVKRTGEKVFLECVQDMDHENMFWYRQDPGLGLRLIYFSYDVKMKEKGDIPEGYSVSREKKERFSLILESASTNQTSMYLCASSLSTWTSGRNYEQYFGPGTRLTVT.

This sequence joins TRBV20-1 and TRBJ2-7; D perhaps matches TRBD2 (6 bases). The germline V gene encodes CDR1 DFQATT and CDR2 SNEGSKA (reference sequence). V lost 3 bases and J 4 bases, leaving 7 bases between the germline ends. CDR3 length: 11 amino acids. In DNA, the CDR3 is TGCAGTGCTAGCGGGAGTTACGAGCAGTACTTC. Translation: CSASGSYEQYF.

The chain employs TRBV19 and TRBJ1-1, with D possibly matching TRBD1 (5 bases). The germline V and J ends were trimmed by 5 bases and 2 bases, with 15 bases remaining between them. Germline V gives CDR1 LNHDA, CDR2 SQIVND (reference sequence). CDR3 size: 15 residues. The CDR3 region is CASSATTAHNTEAFF. The DNA for the CDR3 is TGTGCCAGTAGTGCCACGACAGCCCACAACACTGAAGCTTTCTTT.

Here the CDR3 DNA reads TGTGCCAGCAGCCTGGGATATGGGGGCGTATACAATGAGCAGTTCTTC. Translation: CASSLGYGGVYNEQFF. The V and J genes are TRBV27 and TRBJ2-1; maybe TRBD1 (6 bases). The V and J ends lost 6 bases and 4 bases respectively, with 19 bases between them. This CDR3 contains 16 residues. Germline values: CDR1 MNHEY, CDR2 SMNVEV (reference sequence).

The chain couples TRBV7-9 to TRBJ2-7; 10 nucleotides agree with TRBD1. Germline CDR1 SEHNR, CDR2 FQNEAQ (reference sequence). V lost 3 bases and J lost 2; bases outside the gene matches: 1. CDR3 length equals 14 residues. The CDR3 protein is CASSLGQGTYEQYF. CDR3 nucleotides: TGTGCCAGCAGCTTGGGACAGGGGACCTACGAGCAGTACTTC.

The chain combines TRBV27 with TRBJ1-5; D is perhaps TRBD1 (5 bases). Trimming cost V 6 bases and J 0 bases, with 21 bases left between them. The CDR3 runs to 18 residues. Germline CDR1 MNHEY, CDR2 SMNVEV (reference sequence). In DNA form, the CDR3 reads TGTGCCAGCAGACATAGAGGGGCGACAGTCTATAGCAATCAGCCCCAGCATTTT. Translated, it gives CASRHRGATVYSNQPQHF.

The V gene is TRBV30, the J gene TRBJ2-7, with 7 bases matching TRBD2. The germline V gene has CDR1 GTSNPN and CDR2 SVGIG (reference sequence). The CDR3 has 13 amino acids. V gave up 4 bases and J gave up 6 bases; unmatched junction bases: 9. The CDR3 coding sequence is TGTGCCTGGAAAAACATGGGGGGGGTCGAGCAGTACTTC. Amino acids: CAWKNMGGVEQYF.

The chain couples TRBV29-1 to TRBJ1-2; D call uncertain. V dropped 4 bases and J dropped 5 bases, with 17 bases sitting between them. This CDR3 comprises 14 residues. The germline CDR1 and CDR2 sequences are SQVTM and ANQGSEA. The CDR3 here is CSVVPIDGPYGYTF. The CDR3 DNA is TGCAGCGTTGTTCCCATAGACGGGCCGTATGGCTACACCTTC.

This clone appeared a few times. The V call is TRBV5-6, the J call TRBJ1-1; D is perhaps TRBD1 (6 bases). The CDR3 extends over 14 amino acids. Per the germline V gene, CDR1 is SGHDT and CDR2 is YYEEEE. V lost 8 bases and J 2 bases, leaving 16 bases between the germline ends. For the CDR3, the DNA is TGTGCCAGTAGACAGGAGAATATAAACACTGAAGCTTTCTTT. Protein: CASRQENINTEAFF. Supplemented by reference TRBV5-6 and TRBJ1-1, the full variable domain reads DAGVTQSPTHLIKTRGQQVTLRCSPKSGHDTVSWYQQALGQGPQFIFQYYEEEERQRGNFPDRFSGHQFPNYSSELNVNALLLGDSALYLCASRQENINTEAFFGQGTRLTVV.

As to this clone: Other DNA sequences within the sample encode an identical CDR3. The rearrangement links TRBV11-2 to TRBJ2-1; 13 bases match TRBD2. Looked up from germline, CDR1 is SGHAT and CDR2 is FQNNGV. V was clipped by 5 bases and J by 1 base; unmatched bases: 11. The CDR3 covers 19 residues. The CDR3 DNA is TGTGCCAGCAGCAACCGACTAGCGGGAGGCCAAGGTTCCTACAATGAGCAGTTCTTC. The encoded protein is CASSNRLAGGQGSYNEQFF.

This sequence joins TRBV2 and TRBJ2-1, with a weak D call TRBD1 (6 bases). Germline lookup yields CDR1 SNHLY and CDR2 FYNNEI. The V end was cut by 6 bases, the J end by 8 bases, with 11 bases between. This CDR3 is 12 amino acids long. The CDR3 spells CASRNRVYEQFF. CDR3 bases: TGTGCCAGCAGGAACAGGGTCTATGAGCAGTTCTTC.

Worth noting for this clone: One end of the junction varies from germline; a read error may be responsible. The rearrangement joins TRBV6-5 to TRBJ2-3; the D gene is possibly TRBD1 (5 bases). This CDR3 comprises 14 residues. Germline V gene sequence: CDR1 MNHEY, CDR2 SVGAGI. CDR3 protein: CASSYPTGTDMQYF. The DNA for the CDR3 is TGTGCCAGCAGTTACCCCACAGGCACAGATATGCAGTATTTT.

The rearrangement uses TRBV6-1 and TRBJ2-5; no definite D call. The germline CDR1 and CDR2 sequences are MNHNS and SASEGT. This CDR3 is 13 amino acids long. Between the trimmed V and J ends, which lost 5 bases and 0 bases, there was a span of 7 bases. The CDR3 coding sequence is TGTGCCAGCAGTCCGACAAACCAAGAGACCCAGTACTTC. This gives the protein CASSPTNQETQYF.

The genes are TRBV10-3 and TRBJ2-5; 7 bases line up with TRBD2. The CDR3 has 15 residues. With 0 bases clipped from V and 1 base from J, the junction kept 2 bases outside the gene matches. In germline, CDR1 is ENHRY, CDR2 SYGVKD. The CDR3 sequence is CAISESASGQETQYF. The CDR3, as DNA: TGTGCCATCAGTGAGTCGGCTAGCGGCCAAGAGACCCAGTACTTC.

This rearrangement joins TRBV5-1 to TRBJ2-7, with D possibly TRBD1 on 6 matching bases. The V gene's germline CDR1 is SGHRS and CDR2 YFSETQ. The CDR3 is made up of 16 amino acids. V was clipped by 1 base and J by 4 bases, with 18 bases between them. The CDR3 sequence: CASSLRGQGGYYEQYF. The CDR3 nucleotides are TGCGCCAGCAGCTTGAGGGGCCAAGGGGGTTATTACGAGCAGTACTTC.